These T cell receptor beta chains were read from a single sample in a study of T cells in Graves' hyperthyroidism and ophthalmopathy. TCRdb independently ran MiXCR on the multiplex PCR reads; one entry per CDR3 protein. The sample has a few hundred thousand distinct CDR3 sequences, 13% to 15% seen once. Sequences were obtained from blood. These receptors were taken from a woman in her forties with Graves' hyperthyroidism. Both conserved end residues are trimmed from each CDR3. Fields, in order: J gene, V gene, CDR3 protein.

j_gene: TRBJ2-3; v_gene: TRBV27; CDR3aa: ASMRGTSSTDTQY
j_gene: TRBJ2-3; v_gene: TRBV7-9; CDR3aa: ASSFGLETRADTQY
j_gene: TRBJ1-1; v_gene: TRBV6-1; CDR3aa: ASSDAFTGGVQNTEAF
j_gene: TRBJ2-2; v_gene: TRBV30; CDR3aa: AWSPQGGRTGELF
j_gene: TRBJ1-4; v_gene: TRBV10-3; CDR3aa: AISESGGQGLTATNEKLF
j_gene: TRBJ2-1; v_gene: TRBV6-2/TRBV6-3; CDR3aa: ASSRLASSYNEQF
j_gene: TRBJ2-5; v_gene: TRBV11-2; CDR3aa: ASSLDPSGRGTQY
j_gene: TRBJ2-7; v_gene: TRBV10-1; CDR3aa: ASHGVSGSGYEQY
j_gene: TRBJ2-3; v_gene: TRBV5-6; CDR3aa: ASSSRTGSGTDTQY
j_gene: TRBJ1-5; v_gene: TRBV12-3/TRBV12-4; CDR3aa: ASSLKGNQPQH
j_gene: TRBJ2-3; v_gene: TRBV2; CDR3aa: ASSEGHSGGADTQY
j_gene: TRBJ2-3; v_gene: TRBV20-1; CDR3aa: SAPSGKTQY
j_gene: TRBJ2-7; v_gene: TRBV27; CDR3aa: ASMLGAGTYEQY
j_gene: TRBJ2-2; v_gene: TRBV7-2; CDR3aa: ASSSGLYTGELF
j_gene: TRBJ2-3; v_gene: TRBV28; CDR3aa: ASRDTDTQY
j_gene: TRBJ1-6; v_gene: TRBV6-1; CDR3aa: ASSTGTGGSTPLH
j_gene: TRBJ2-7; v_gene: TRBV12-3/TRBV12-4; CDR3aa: ASSFGRGYEQY
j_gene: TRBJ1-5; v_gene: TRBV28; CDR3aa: ASSRISTGNQPQH
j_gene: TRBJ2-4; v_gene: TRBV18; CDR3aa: ASSPPSASTENIQY
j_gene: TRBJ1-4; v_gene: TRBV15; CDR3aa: ATSGQDHNEKLF
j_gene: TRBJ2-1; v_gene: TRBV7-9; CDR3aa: ASSPAGGSGRAHEQF
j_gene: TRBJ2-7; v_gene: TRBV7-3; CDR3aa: ASSLTGRDGEQY
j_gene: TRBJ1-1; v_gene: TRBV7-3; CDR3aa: ASSLTGQGYLTEAF
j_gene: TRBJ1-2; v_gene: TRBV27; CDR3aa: ASHAERNYGYT
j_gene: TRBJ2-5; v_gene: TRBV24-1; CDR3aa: ATSAGTGGNQETQY
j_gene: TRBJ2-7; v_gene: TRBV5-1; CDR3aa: ASSSFGEGRVITEQY
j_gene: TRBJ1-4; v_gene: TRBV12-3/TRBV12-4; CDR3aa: ASSPWDRGLEKLF
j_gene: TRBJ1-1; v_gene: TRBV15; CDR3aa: ATSRGRVLGSTEAF
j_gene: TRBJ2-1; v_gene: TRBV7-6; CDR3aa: ASSLPGQGEQF